This T cell receptor (beta chain) was captured by sequencing in a study of post-analysis software for immune sequencing data. Study summary: Progressive-relapsing, secondary progressive and relapsing-remitting multiple sclerosis were among the disease courses included. Study-wide results and limits: By F measure, samples from a shared preparation batch strongly co-clustered. A significant reduction in normalized Chao1 diversity was observed in multiple sclerosis patients versus controls.

This clonotype was counted only a few times. Antigen: not known. TCR beta libraries were prepared from cDNA with unique molecular identifiers. T cells numbering roughly 0.95 to 10 million yielded roughly 500,000 cDNA molecules. In TCRdb, the PCR reads were re-called with MiXCR into one record per CDR3 protein. This table has roughly 700,000 distinct CDR3 sequences, 25% to 30% appearing once. The source material was blood. This clonotype originated in a girl aged 10-17 years with multiple sclerosis.

The DNA for the CDR3 is TGTGCCAGCAGTCATTGGTTAGGGCTCGGCATTCAGTACTTC. Protein product: CASSHWLGLGIQYF. The J gene is TRBJ2-4, the V gene TRBV28; the D is unclear. Trimming shortened V by 5 bases and J by 9 bases, and 17 bases separated the two germline ends. The CDR3 is 14 residues long. Per the germline V gene, CDR1 is MDHEN and CDR2 is SYDVKM.